The 26 T cell receptor beta chains below all came from one sample that was sequenced in a study of response to subunit inactivated influenza vaccine. TCRdb re-derived calls from the RT-PCR reads in MiXCR, one entry per CDR3 protein. The repertoire holds fewer than 400,000 distinct CDR3 sequences, with 21% as singletons. Here the sequenced sample was PBMCs from blood, taken approximately 20 months after vaccination. These receptors originate from a man in his fifties or sixties who received an inactivated influenza vaccine.

The chain carries TRBV4-3 and TRBJ2-7, with D tentatively TRBD1 (6 bases). The CDR3 runs to 16 residues. Germline assignment: CDR1 LGHNA and CDR2 YSLEER. V was cut by 0 bases and J by 6 bases, with 18 bases left in between. CDR3 sequence reads: CASSQDLGNRVSEQYF. DNA for the CDR3: TGCGCCAGCAGCCAAGATCTGGGAAACAGGGTGAGCGAGCAGTACTTC.

This clonotype was counted a few times. The chain has TRBV4-1 and TRBJ1-3; D possibly corresponds to TRBD1 (5 bases). The CDR3 sequence is 16 residues long. With 1 base removed from V and 4 bases from J, the gap between germline ends came to 14 bases. Germline V CDR1 and CDR2: MGHRA, YSYEKL. The CDR3 coding sequence is TGCGCCAGCAGCCAAGGGGCCAGGGTTGGCGGAAACACCATATATTTT. Translating gives CASSQGARVGGNTIYF.

The chain recombines TRBV12-3 or TRBV12-4 with TRBJ1-3; D is undetermined. CDR3 length: 14 residues. V dropped 4 bases and J dropped 4 bases, with 11 bases sitting between them. In DNA, the CDR3 is TGTGCCAGCAGTTCCTTAAGTGGAGGAAACACCATATATTTT. Amino acids: CASSSLSGGNTIYF.

The chain couples TRBV4-2 to TRBJ1-3, with a weak D call TRBD1 (6 bases). Germline V CDR1 and CDR2: LGHNA, YNFKEQ. V lost 0 bases and J lost 0, with 12 bases in between. The CDR3 extends over 17 amino acids. The CDR3 coding sequence is TGTGCCAGCAGCCAAGATACCAGGGGTTTCTCTGGAAACACCATATATTTT. Its protein is CASSQDTRGFSGNTIYF.

In this sample, this clonotype turned up a few times. The chain couples TRBV5-1 to TRBJ1-3; D remains ambiguous. CDR3 length: 15 amino acids. CDR1 is SGHRS and CDR2 is YFSETQ in the germline V gene. Between the trimmed V and J ends, which lost 4 bases and 0 bases, there was a span of 11 bases. As DNA, the CDR3 is TGCGCCAGCAGCAGGACCTTTTTCTCTGGAAACACCATATATTTT. This codes for CASSRTFFSGNTIYF.

This clonotype was seen more than once but under ten times. V gene TRBV3-1 combines with J gene TRBJ1-2; D might be TRBD1 (6 bases). The CDR3 is 14 residues long. CDR1 and CDR2 from the germline V gene are LGHDT and YNNKEL (reference sequence). V lost 0 bases to trimming and J lost 5 bases, with 10 bases between them. CDR3 sequence reads: CASSQDRQGYGYTF. The CDR3, as DNA: TGTGCCAGCAGCCAAGATCGCCAGGGGTATGGCTACACCTTC.

This clonotype was seen many times. J is TRBJ1-5 and V is TRBV12-3 or TRBV12-4; D is perhaps TRBD1 (6 bases). The CDR3 is made up of 16 amino acids. V gave up 4 bases and J gave up 2 bases, with 15 bases separating them. The CDR3 reads CASSSYQQGGNQPQHF. The CDR3, as DNA: TGTGCCAGCAGTTCGTATCAACAGGGTGGCAATCAGCCCCAGCATTTT.

The chain recombines TRBV5-5 with TRBJ1-2; TRBD1 matches 8 bases. The CDR3 spans 14 residues. CDR1 and CDR2 from the germline V gene are SGHKS and YYEKEE (reference sequence). J lost 4 bases, V lost 7 bases, and 9 bases had no gene match. Here the CDR3 DNA reads TGTGCCAGCTTACAGGGGGAGACTCTCTATGGCTACACCTTC. Its protein product is CASLQGETLYGYTF.

This clonotype was observed a few times. The chain couples TRBV28 to TRBJ2-7; 8 bases are shared with TRBD2. Trimming removed 1 base from V and 7 bases from J; junction bases left unmatched: 12. This CDR3 region has 16 residues. Per germline, CDR1 MDHEN and CDR2 SYDVKM. CDR3 loop: CASSLSSGGVPGEQYF. In DNA form, the CDR3 reads TGTGCCAGCAGTTTATCCTCGGGGGGGGTTCCGGGAGAGCAGTACTTC.

The CDR3 coding sequence is TGCAGTGCTGGAAAAGTAGGGACTAGCGGACCCAGCTCCTACAATGAGCAGTTCTTC. It translates to CSAGKVGTSGPSSYNEQFF. The chain links TRBV20-1 to TRBJ2-1; 11 bases are shared with TRBD2. The CDR3 is 19 residues long. From germline, CDR1 is DFQATT and CDR2 SNEGSKA (reference sequence). After removal of 5 bases from V and 0 bases from J, the junction contained 15 bases not matched to a gene.

In its sample, this clonotype was seen a few times. The chain employs TRBV29-1 and TRBJ2-4; TRBD2 matches at 7 bases. V was clipped by 3 bases and J by 4 bases; unmatched bases: 6. The CDR3 is made up of 14 amino acids. The germline V gene has CDR1 SQVTM and CDR2 ANQGSEA. Written as DNA, the CDR3 is TGCAGCGTTGAGATGGGGGGGAGGAAAAACATTCAGTACTTC. It encodes CSVEMGGRKNIQYF.

CDR3 coding DNA: TGCGCCAGCAGCCCCCGATATTATCCCCCGGGGCCTAGCTATGGCTACACCTTC. Its translation is CASSPRYYPPGPSYGYTF. V and J are TRBV4-3 and TRBJ1-2; D perhaps matches TRBD1 (5 bases). The CDR3 has 18 amino acids. Germline CDR1 reads LGHNA; CDR2 reads YSLEER. Trimming shortened V by 4 bases and J by 4 bases, and 25 bases separated the two germline ends.

This clonotype appeared many times. The rearrangement joins TRBV7-9 to TRBJ1-2; possible D gene TRBD1, 5 bases. Germline CDR1 and CDR2: SEHNR and FQNEAQ (reference sequence). This CDR3 is built from 14 residues. Trimming took 3 bases from V and 3 from J, leaving 11 bases between them. CDR3 nucleotides: TGTGCCAGCAGCTTTACCAGGGTTGACTATGGCTACACCTTC. Translating gives CASSFTRVDYGYTF.

The chain employs TRBV10-3 and TRBJ2-2; D is unclear. V lost 1 base, J lost 0 bases, and 15 bases lay in between. The CDR3 consists of 18 residues. Germline assignment: CDR1 ENHRY and CDR2 SYGVKD. CDR3: CAISEWGTAATNTGELFF. CDR3 coding DNA: TGTGCCATCAGTGAGTGGGGAACGGCAGCAACGAACACCGGGGAGCTGTTTTTT.

This clonotype was found a few times. The chain combines TRBV7-9 with TRBJ1-2, with 9 positions matching TRBD1. The CDR3 spans 15 residues. CDR1 is SEHNR, CDR2 FQNEAQ, per germline (reference sequence). The J segment lost 3 bases and the V segment lost 5 bases, leaving 7 bases of the junction unmatched. The CDR3 spells CASSTGTGIDYGYTF. The CDR3 bases are TGTGCCAGCAGCACAGGGACAGGGATTGACTATGGCTACACCTTC.

J is TRBJ2-1 and V is TRBV6-1; 9 bases are a match to TRBD1. Germline loops: CDR1 MNHNS, CDR2 SASEGT. CDR3 length equals 16 residues. V gave up 3 bases and J gave up 7 bases; unmatched junction bases: 10. CDR3 sequence (DNA): TGTGCCAGCAGTGACGGGGACAGGGAAATCTGGAATGAGCAGTTCTTC. Translated: CASSDGDREIWNEQFF.

The chain has TRBV5-1 and TRBJ2-1, with a tentative D call TRBD2 (6 bases). Looked up from germline, CDR1 is SGHRS and CDR2 is YFSETQ. The CDR3 sequence is 14 residues long. V was pared by 1 base and J by 4 bases, with 9 bases between. The CDR3 loop is CASSLLAIYNEQFF. For the CDR3, the DNA is TGCGCCAGCAGCTTGCTAGCGATATACAATGAGCAGTTCTTC.

This clonotype showed up many times. The chain combines TRBV7-6 with TRBJ1-2, with D uncertain. V was cut by 0 bases and J by 6 bases, with 8 bases left in between. Germline CDR1 SGHVS, CDR2 FNYEAQ. The CDR3 consists of 13 residues. In DNA, the CDR3 is TGTGCCAGCAGCTTAGCAGCGGTAGATGGCTACACCTTC. Its translation is CASSLAAVDGYTF.

This clonotype appeared a few times. V usage is TRBV27 and J usage is TRBJ2-3; 14 bases fit TRBD2. The V gene's germline CDR1 is MNHEY and CDR2 SMNVEV (reference sequence). Trimming removed 5 bases from V and 9 bases from J; junction bases left unmatched: 7. The CDR3 has 15 amino acids. As DNA, the CDR3 is TGTGCCAGCAGTGTAAGACTAGCGGGAGGGGGGACGCAGTATTTT. Amino acids: CASSVRLAGGGTQYF.

This clonotype was observed a few times. V is TRBV7-3 and J is TRBJ2-1; TRBD2 matches 7 bases. This CDR3 is 15 amino acids long. The germline V gene has CDR1 SGHTA and CDR2 FQGTGA. V was clipped by 2 bases and J by 8 bases; unmatched bases: 9. The CDR3 is CASSLFGGSGDEQFF. Here the CDR3 DNA reads TGTGCCAGCAGCTTATTTGGCGGGAGCGGAGATGAGCAGTTCTTC.

This clonotype was seen only a few times. This rearrangement joins TRBV20-1 to TRBJ2-7; 8 bases are a match to TRBD2. The J segment lost 2 bases and the V segment lost 4 bases, leaving 7 bases of the junction unmatched. CDR1 is DFQATT, CDR2 SNEGSKA, per germline (reference sequence). This CDR3 comprises 14 residues. The CDR3 DNA sequence: TGCAGTGCTATGCCTAGCGGGTCAGCCTACGAGCAGTACTTC. As protein: CSAMPSGSAYEQYF.

This clonotype has only a few counts. The genes are TRBV5-1 and TRBJ2-1; perhaps TRBD2 as D (5 bases). Germline CDR1 is SGHRS and CDR2 is YFSETQ. This CDR3 contains 16 residues. Deletions cut 1 base from V and 2 bases from J, with 13 bases between. This CDR3 reads CASSLNGMEAYNEQFF. The CDR3 nucleotides are TGCGCCAGCAGCTTGAACGGGATGGAGGCCTACAATGAGCAGTTCTTC.

This clonotype came up a few times. The chain is built from TRBV6-2 or TRBV6-3 and TRBJ2-7, with TRBD2 matching over 8 bases. This CDR3 contains 14 residues. J was trimmed by 3 bases and V by 8 bases; bases with no gene match: 9. Germline V lookup: CDR1 MNHEY, CDR2 SVGEGT. The CDR3 here is CASLSPGTSYEQYF. CDR3 sequence (DNA): TGTGCCAGCCTTTCCCCGGGGACTAGCTACGAGCAGTACTTC.

V usage is TRBV5-1 and J usage is TRBJ1-3; D is uncertain. CDR1 SGHRS and CDR2 YFSETQ come from the germline V gene. CDR3 length: 14 residues. V lost 4 bases to trimming and J lost 0 bases, with 8 bases between them. CDR3: CASSQTYSGNTIYF. DNA for the CDR3: TGCGCCAGCAGCCAGACGTACTCTGGAAACACCATATATTTT.

The gene calls are TRBV28 and TRBJ1-5; D unresolved. V was trimmed by 8 bases and J by 6 bases, leaving 11 bases between them. Germline CDR1 reads MDHEN; CDR2 reads SYDVKM. CDR3 size: 12 residues. CDR3 DNA: TGTGCCAGCCATAGATGGGGTCAGCCCCAGCATTTT. Its protein product is CASHRWGQPQHF.

CDR3 bases: TGTGCCAGCAGCTTATCAGGGGGCGGACAGACCCAGTACTTC. This codes for CASSLSGGGQTQYF. V and J are TRBV7-6 and TRBJ2-5; 8 nucleotides align to TRBD1. The CDR3 has 14 residues. The V and J ends lost 2 bases and 6 bases, in that order; junction bases with no gene match: 5. CDR1 SGHVS and CDR2 FNYEAQ come from the germline V gene.